These T cell receptor beta chains were read from a single sample in a study of long-term antiretroviral therapy in people with HIV. The repertoire was sequenced with immunoSEQ multiplex PCR; TCRdb's copy has only in-frame clones and lacks some. This table has about 18,000 clones, 75% to 90% appearing once. This specimen consisted of unsorted PBMCs, obtained 4.2 years after starting antiretroviral therapy. The receptors derive from a man between 50 and 59 years old with HIV. Each CDR3 is given with its conserved first and last residue.

j_call,v_call,cdr3_aa
TRBJ2-3,TRBV28,CASIRSGGSTDTQYF
TRBJ2-7,TRBV6-5,CASSYRASGDYEQYF
TRBJ1-4,TRBV7-2,CASSRRGNEKLFF
TRBJ1-5,TRBV18,CASSTTGAGNQPQHF
TRBJ1-6,TRBV7-2,CASSLGGESPLHF
TRBJ1-6,TRBV6-5,CASRLRGGSPLHF
TRBJ2-4,TRBV28,CASSLGADIQYF
TRBJ2-2,TRBV28,CASSSLGRYTGELFF
TRBJ2-7,TRBV25-1,CASSLGYEQYF
TRBJ1-3,TRBV5-1,CASSLSPNSGNTIYF
TRBJ1-4,TRBV4-2,CASSQDQGRDYTTNEKLFF
TRBJ1-1,TRBV6-6,CASSKREGTMNTEAFF
TRBJ2-3,TRBV2,CASSERGHPDTQYF
TRBJ1-5,TRBV6-1,CASSEVWTDQPQHF
TRBJ1-2,TRBV27,CASAPGKGYGYTF
TRBJ2-1,TRBV29-1,CSVESGGGDNEQFF
TRBJ2-4,TRBV7-9,CASSPSSGVDKNIQYF
TRBJ2-7,TRBV27,CASISGEQYF
TRBJ2-7,TRBV6-5,CASARGEFYEQYF
TRBJ2-7,TRBV7-8,CASSLRDNYEQYF
TRBJ2-7,TRBV10-1,CASSEMGDSTYEQYF
TRBJ1-6,TRBV27,CASSLVGDNSPLHF